One and the same sample provided the 20 T cell receptor beta chains below, sequenced in a study of patients and donors after allogeneic stem cell transplantation. MiXCR, run by TCRdb on the RT-PCR reads, gives a single entry per CDR3 protein. The sample shows about 200,000 distinct CDR3 sequences, less than 45% of them seen only once. Sequences were obtained from blood, either unsorted or a sorted T cell fraction (not recorded which). These receptors all come from a human donor who was either an allogeneic HSCT recipient or a stem cell or donor lymphocyte infusion donor (not recorded which). It is not recorded whose cells these are; they may come from a transplant donor.

The CDR3 loop is CASSWDPGVGGNTIYF. CDR3 DNA sequence: TGTGCCAGCAGCTGGGATCCTGGGGTAGGGGGAAACACCATATATTTT. The chain is built from TRBV7-2 and TRBJ1-3; D ambiguous. The CDR3 is 16 residues long. Germline CDR1 reads SGHTA; CDR2 reads FQGNSA. Trimming left V 4 bases short and J 4 bases short, with 17 bases between.

CDR3 amino acids: CASSLPAGQGTGELFF. The CDR3 DNA is TGTGCCAGCAGCCTACCGGCGGGACAGGGGACCGGGGAGCTGTTTTTT. The rearrangement links TRBV3-1 to TRBJ2-2; TRBD1 aligns across 10 bases. V was clipped by 4 bases and J by 5 bases; unmatched bases: 7. The V gene's germline CDR1 is LGHDT and CDR2 YNNKEL (reference sequence). This CDR3 has 16 amino acids.

V usage is TRBV24-1 and J usage is TRBJ1-5; D gene unclear. CDR1 and CDR2 (germline): KGHDR, SFDVKD. The CDR3 totals 16 residues. The germline V and J ends were trimmed by 4 bases and 4 bases, with 16 bases remaining between them. The CDR3 is CATSDVSGPPNQPQHF. DNA for the CDR3: TGTGCCACCAGTGACGTGTCCGGGCCACCAAATCAGCCCCAGCATTTT.

The chain recombines TRBV28 with TRBJ2-3; TRBD1 agrees at 9 bases. Germline values: CDR1 MDHEN, CDR2 SYDVKM. V was clipped by 4 bases and J by 1 base; unmatched bases: 3. The CDR3 runs 15 residues. CDR3: CASSYRGLGTDTQYF. The CDR3 DNA follows: TGTGCCAGCAGTTACAGGGGGCTGGGCACAGATACGCAGTATTTT.

The chain has TRBV9 and TRBJ2-3; D is unclear. CDR1 is SGDLS and CDR2 is YYNGEE in the germline V gene. Trimming removed 5 bases at V and 0 bases at J, with 7 bases between. This CDR3 has 13 amino acids. In DNA, the CDR3 is TGTGCCAGCAGTGGTGGCAGCACAGATACGCAGTATTTT. Amino acids: CASSGGSTDTQYF. Together with reference TRBV9 and TRBJ2-3, the CDR3 gives the full variable domain: DSGVTQTPKHLITATGQRVTLRCSPRSGDLSVYWYQQSLDQGLQFLIQYYNGEERAKGNILERFSAQQFPDLHSELNLSSLELGDSALYFCASSGGSTDTQYFGPGTRLTVL.

The V and J genes are TRBV21-1 and TRBJ2-2; the table assigns TRBD1, which was not confirmed against the DNA. TRBV21-1 is an annotated pseudogene. This CDR3 is built from 17 residues. The DNA of the CDR3 is TGTGCCAGCAGCAAAGGGGAGAGGGGGCTAAACACCGGGGAGCTGTTTTTT. Protein product: CASSKGERGLNTGELFF.

The J gene is TRBJ1-5, the V gene TRBV27, with 7 bases that match TRBD1. The CDR3 consists of 15 residues. V was clipped by 3 bases and J by 4 bases; unmatched bases: 6. Germline V CDR1 and CDR2: MNHEY, SMNVEV (reference sequence). The CDR3, as DNA: TGTGCCAGCAGTTTCCTCGGACAGGATAATCAGCCCCAGCATTTT. Amino acid sequence: CASSFLGQDNQPQHF.

This clonotype was seen only a few times. The genes are TRBV2 and TRBJ1-1; 7 bases are shared with TRBD1. The junction had 9 bases not matched to a gene; V was cut back by 10 bases and J by 4 bases. This CDR3 is 13 amino acids long. The germline CDR1 and CDR2 sequences are SNHLY and FYNNEI. CDR3: CAIRDSMTTEAFF. The CDR3 region has the DNA TGTGCCATCCGGGACAGCATGACCACTGAAGCTTTCTTT.

This clonotype appeared a few times. The V gene is TRBV7-9, the J gene TRBJ2-1; tentative D call: TRBD1 (6 bases). Deletions cut 5 bases from V and 2 bases from J, with 10 bases between. Germline-derived CDR1 and CDR2 are SEHNR and FQNEAQ (reference sequence). This CDR3 has 14 residues. The CDR3 is CASSPQGTYNEQFF. The CDR3 DNA is TGTGCCAGCAGCCCCCAGGGGACCTACAATGAGCAGTTCTTC.

This clonotype was detected a few times. V usage is TRBV12-3 or TRBV12-4 and J usage is TRBJ2-1; TRBD1 agrees at 9 bases. CDR3 length equals 15 residues. V gave up 6 bases and J gave up 8 bases; unmatched junction bases: 11. In DNA, the CDR3 is TGTGCCAGCAGCCTTTCGGGACAGGGTTTCTATGAGCAGTTCTTC. It encodes CASSLSGQGFYEQFF.

The chain carries TRBV20-1 and TRBJ2-1, with D unclear. The V and J ends lost 2 bases and 5 bases respectively, with 4 bases between them. The germline gives CDR1 DFQATT, CDR2 SNEGSKA (reference sequence). The CDR3 contains 11 residues. The CDR3 DNA follows: TGCAGTGCTAGACCGGACAATGAGCAGTTCTTC. Translation gives CSARPDNEQFF.

This clonotype was seen more than once but under ten times. The chain links TRBV18 to TRBJ2-1; 7 bases are a match to TRBD1. The germline gives CDR1 KGHSH, CDR2 LQKENI. Trimming took 3 bases from V and 2 from J; bases not matched to a gene: 4. The CDR3 contains 15 residues. The CDR3 nucleotides read TGTGCCAGCTCACCGCCAGGGGGTGCCTACAATGAGCAGTTCTTC. It is translated as CASSPPGGAYNEQFF.

The chain uses TRBV30 and TRBJ2-7; unclear D gene. This CDR3 spans 13 amino acids. V gave up 3 bases and J gave up 2 bases, with 11 bases separating them. Germline V gives CDR1 GTSNPN, CDR2 SVGIG (reference sequence). CDR3 sequence: CAWRGSPTYEQYF. The CDR3 coding sequence is TGTGCCTGGAGGGGCAGCCCCACCTACGAGCAGTACTTC.

The chain combines TRBV7-2 with TRBJ2-1; D tentatively reads TRBD1 or TRBD2 (5 bases each). CDR3 length: 17 residues. From germline, CDR1 is SGHTA and CDR2 FQGNSA. The V end was cut by 1 base, the J end by 5 bases, with 18 bases between. In nucleotides, the CDR3 is TGTGCCAGCAGCTTAGTAATTTGGGACGGAACCGACAATGAGCAGTTCTTC. This translates into CASSLVIWDGTDNEQFF.

This clonotype turned up a few times. The rearrangement joins TRBV7-2 to TRBJ2-1; 11 nucleotides match TRBD2. The CDR3 length is 18 residues. Germline CDR1 and CDR2: SGHTA and FQGNSA. V was pared by 0 bases and J by 7 bases, with 11 bases of the junction left unmatched. The CDR3 here is CASSLAPFRLAGWNEQFF. The CDR3 DNA follows: TGTGCCAGCAGCTTAGCCCCCTTTCGACTAGCGGGATGGAATGAGCAGTTCTTC. The full variable domain, rest sourced from reference TRBV7-2 and TRBJ2-1, is GAGVSQSPSNKVTEKGKDVELRCDPISGHTALYWYRQSLGQGLEFLIYFQGNSAPDKSGLPSDRFSAERTGGSVSTLTIQRTQQEDSAVYLCASSLAPFRLAGWNEQFFGPGTRLTVL.

The rearrangement uses TRBV29-1 and TRBJ2-2, with a weak D call TRBD1 (5 bases). The V end was cut by 4 bases, the J end by 2 bases, with 14 bases between. This CDR3 is 15 amino acids long. Germline loops: CDR1 SQVTM, CDR2 ANQGSEA. The CDR3 sequence is CSVVGVGDNTGELFF. Written as DNA, the CDR3 is TGCAGCGTTGTAGGGGTAGGCGACAACACCGGGGAGCTGTTTTTT.

This clonotype showed up just a few times. This chain connects TRBV5-8 to TRBJ1-3; D is unclear. This CDR3 comprises 15 residues. Trimming took 0 bases from V and 1 from J, leaving 8 bases between them. Germline CDR1 and CDR2: SGHTS and YDEGEE. As DNA, the CDR3 is TGTGCCAGCAGCTTGGAACCCCGGTCTGGAAACACCATATATTTT. Its protein product is CASSLEPRSGNTIYF.

The chain links TRBV12-3 or TRBV12-4 to TRBJ1-5; possibly TRBD1 for D (6 bases). V was shortened by 3 bases and J by 5 bases, with 20 bases between the two germline ends. The CDR3 runs 17 residues. The DNA for the CDR3 is TGTGCCAGCAGTTTGCTAATGGCAGGGGTTCAGGATCAGCCCCAGCATTTT. It yields the protein CASSLLMAGVQDQPQHF.

This clonotype was picked up many times. V is TRBV5-1 and J is TRBJ1-1; D may be TRBD1 (6 bases). This CDR3 contains 13 residues. The V end was cut by 2 bases, the J end by 1 base, with 6 bases between. Per the germline V gene, CDR1 is SGHRS and CDR2 is YFSETQ. The CDR3 DNA reads as TGCGCCAGCAGCTTCAGGGGGAACACTGAAGCTTTCTTT. Its protein product is CASSFRGNTEAFF.

This sequence joins TRBV5-4 and TRBJ1-1, with TRBD1 as a possible D gene (5 bases). This CDR3 has 15 residues. CDR1 and CDR2 (germline): SGHNT, YYREEE (reference sequence). Trimming cost V 2 bases and J 4 bases, with 15 bases left between them. CDR3 coding DNA: TGTGCCAGCAGCTTTGAAAGGGGTTCGGGCACTGAAGCTTTCTTT. It specifies CASSFERGSGTEAFF.